Listed below are T cell receptor beta chains from one sample, sequenced in a study of a mutant IDH1 vaccine in newly diagnosed glioma. Assay used: immunoSEQ multiplex PCR; TCRdb lists only in-frame clones, some missing. This sample carries about 63,000 clones, around 82% of them seen once, and the ten largest clones take approximately 4.5%. Sequencing was performed on peripheral blood mononuclear cells (PBMCs), taken from a glioma patient treated with radiotherapy, temozolomide or both. The receptor set was obtained from a woman younger than 35 with glioma. Some clones in this sample may be carry-over from other donors' samples. The CDR3 runs from the conserved cysteine through the conserved F or W. The D gene is left open where the match is weak. Clone size, where shown, is once, few, many, or a class for clones that have expanded.

len	v_gene	d_gene	j_gene	abundance	CDR3nt	CDR3aa
16	TRBV19	NA	TRBJ2-2	NA	TGTGCCAGTAGTCTAGTTTGGGGAGGTGGCACCGGGGAGCTGTTTTTT	CASSLVWGGGTGELFF
19	TRBV7-9	TRBD2	TRBJ2-2	NA	TGTGCCAGCAGGTCCCGTAGTCTAGCGGGAGGGCCGAACACCGGGGAGCTGTTTTTT	CASRSRSLAGGPNTGELFF
12	TRBV30	NA	TRBJ2-7	once	TGTGCCTGGAGTGTACAGACCTACGAGCAGTACTTC	CAWSVQTYEQYF
11	TRBV5-1	NA	TRBJ1-1	once	TGCGCCAGCAGCTTGGGGCGTGAAGCTTTCTTT	CASSLGREAFF
15	TRBV7-3	TRBD1	TRBJ2-7	NA	TGTGCCAGCAGCTCCCCGGGACAGGGCATCTACGAGCAGTACTTC	CASSSPGQGIYEQYF
14	TRBV6-1	TRBD1	TRBJ2-7	NA	TGTGCCAGCAGGCCGGGACAGGGGAACCACGAGCAGTACTTC	CASRPGQGNHEQYF
14	TRBV5-4	NA	TRBJ2-5	NA	TGTGCCAGCAGCCCACCGGACAGGGAGGGGACCCAGTACTTC	CASSPPDREGTQYF
13	TRBV7-6	NA	TRBJ1-1	few	TGTGCCAGCAGCCTTGAACCGTACACTGAAGCTTTCTTT	CASSLEPYTEAFF
15	TRBV6-5	NA	TRBJ1-5	NA	TGTGCCAGCAGTCTAATGACAGGTGGAGATCAGCCCCAGCATTTT	CASSLMTGGDQPQHF
16	TRBV11-3	NA	TRBJ1-2	NA	TGTGCCAGCAGCTTAGATTCAGGGGCCGCTAACTATGGCTACACCTTC	CASSLDSGAANYGYTF
11	TRBV6-1	NA	TRBJ1-3	NA	TGTGCCACCGAACAGGGAAACACCATATATTTT	CATEQGNTIYF
13	TRBV6-5	NA	TRBJ1-6	NA	TGTGCCAGCTACAGTCAGGGGAATTCACCCCTCCACTTT	CASYSQGNSPLHF